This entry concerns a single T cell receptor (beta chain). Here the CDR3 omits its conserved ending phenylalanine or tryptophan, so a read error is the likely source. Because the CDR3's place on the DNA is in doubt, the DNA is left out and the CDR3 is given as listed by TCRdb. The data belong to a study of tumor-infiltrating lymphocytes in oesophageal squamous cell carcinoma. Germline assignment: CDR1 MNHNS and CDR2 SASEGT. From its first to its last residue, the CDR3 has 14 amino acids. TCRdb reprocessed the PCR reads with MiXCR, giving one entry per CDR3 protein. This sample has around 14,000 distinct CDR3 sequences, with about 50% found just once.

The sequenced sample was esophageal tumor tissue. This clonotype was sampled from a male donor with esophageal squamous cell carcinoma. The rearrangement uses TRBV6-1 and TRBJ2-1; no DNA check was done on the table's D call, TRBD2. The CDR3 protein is CASSKGHSALHFGN.